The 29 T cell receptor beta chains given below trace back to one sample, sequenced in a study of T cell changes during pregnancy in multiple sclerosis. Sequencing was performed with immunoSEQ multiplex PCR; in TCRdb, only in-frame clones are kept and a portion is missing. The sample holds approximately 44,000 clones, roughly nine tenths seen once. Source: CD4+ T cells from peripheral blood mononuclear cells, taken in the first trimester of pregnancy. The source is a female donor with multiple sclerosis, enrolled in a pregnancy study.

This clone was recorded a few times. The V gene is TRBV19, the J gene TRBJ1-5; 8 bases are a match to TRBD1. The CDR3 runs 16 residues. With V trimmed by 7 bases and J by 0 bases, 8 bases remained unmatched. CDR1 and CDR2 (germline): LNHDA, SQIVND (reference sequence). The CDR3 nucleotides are TGTGCCAGTACCTCTGGGACAGGACGTAGCAATCAGCCCCAGCATTTT. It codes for CASTSGTGRSNQPQHF.

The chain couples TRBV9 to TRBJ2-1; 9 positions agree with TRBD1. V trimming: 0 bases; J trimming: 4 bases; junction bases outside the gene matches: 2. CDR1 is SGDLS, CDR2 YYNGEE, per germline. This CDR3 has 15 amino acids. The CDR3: CASSVGDREYNEQFF. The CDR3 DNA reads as TGTGCCAGCAGCGTAGGGGACAGGGAGTACAATGAGCAGTTCTTC.

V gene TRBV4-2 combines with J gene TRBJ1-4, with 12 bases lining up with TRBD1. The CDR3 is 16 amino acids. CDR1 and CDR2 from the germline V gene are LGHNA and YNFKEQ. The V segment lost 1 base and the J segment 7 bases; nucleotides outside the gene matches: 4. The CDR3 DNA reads TGTGCCAGCAGCCAAGTGGGGACAGGGGGCGGTGAAAAACTGTTTTTT. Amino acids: CASSQVGTGGGEKLFF.

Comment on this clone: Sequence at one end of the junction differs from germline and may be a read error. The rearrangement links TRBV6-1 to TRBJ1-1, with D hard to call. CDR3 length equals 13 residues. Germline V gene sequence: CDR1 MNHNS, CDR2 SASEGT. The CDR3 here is CASTRAGFTGAFF. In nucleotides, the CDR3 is TGTGCCAGCACGCGGGCAGGATTCACTGGAGCTTTCTTT.

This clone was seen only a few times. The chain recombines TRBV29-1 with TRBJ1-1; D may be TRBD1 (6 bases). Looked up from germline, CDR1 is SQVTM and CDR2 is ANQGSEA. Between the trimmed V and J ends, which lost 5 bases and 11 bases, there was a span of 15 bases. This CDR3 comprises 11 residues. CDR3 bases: TGCAGCGTTCCCGCTGGGACATCTGCTTTCTTT. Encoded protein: CSVPAGTSAFF.

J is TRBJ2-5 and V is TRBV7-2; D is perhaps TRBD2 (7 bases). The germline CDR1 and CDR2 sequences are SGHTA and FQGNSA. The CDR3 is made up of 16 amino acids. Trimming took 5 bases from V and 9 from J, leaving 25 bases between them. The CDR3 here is CASSQNGGQVRGAQYF. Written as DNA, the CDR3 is TGTGCCAGCAGCCAAAACGGGGGCCAGGTTCGGGGGGCCCAGTACTTC.

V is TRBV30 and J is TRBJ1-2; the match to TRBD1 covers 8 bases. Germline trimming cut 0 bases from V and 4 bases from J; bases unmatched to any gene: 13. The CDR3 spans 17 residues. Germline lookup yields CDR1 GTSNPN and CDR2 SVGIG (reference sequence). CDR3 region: CAWSVVRGQADLYGYTF. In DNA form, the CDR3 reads TGTGCCTGGAGTGTCGTACGGGGACAGGCGGACCTCTATGGCTACACCTTC. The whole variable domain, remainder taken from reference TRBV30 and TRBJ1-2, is SQTIHQWPATLVQPVGSPLSLECTVEGTSNPNLYWYRQAAGRGLQLLFYSVGIGQISSEVPQNLSASRPQDRQFILSSKKLLLSDSGFYLCAWSVVRGQADLYGYTFGSGTRLTVV.

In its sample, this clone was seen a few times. The CDR3 reads CASSLVLAGGAYEQYF. CDR3 in DNA: TGTGCCAGCAGCTTAGTACTAGCGGGAGGAGCCTACGAGCAGTACTTC. The chain couples TRBV7-9 to TRBJ2-7; TRBD2 agrees at 12 bases. CDR3 length: 16 residues. V was pared by 1 base and J by 2 bases, with 3 bases of the junction left unmatched. The germline V gene has CDR1 SEHNR and CDR2 FQNEAQ (reference sequence).

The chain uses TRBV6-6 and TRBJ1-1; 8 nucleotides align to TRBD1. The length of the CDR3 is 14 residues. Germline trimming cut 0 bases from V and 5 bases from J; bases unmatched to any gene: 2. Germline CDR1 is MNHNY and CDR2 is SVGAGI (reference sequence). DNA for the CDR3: TGTGCCAGCAGTTACTCGACAGGGGTAACTGAAGCTTTCTTT. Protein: CASSYSTGVTEAFF.

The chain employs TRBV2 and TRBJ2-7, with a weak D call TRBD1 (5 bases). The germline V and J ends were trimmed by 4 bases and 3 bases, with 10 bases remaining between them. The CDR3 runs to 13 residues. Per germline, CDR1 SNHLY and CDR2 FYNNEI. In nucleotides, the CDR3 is TGTGCCAGCAGTGGGACATTCCTCTACGAGCAGTACTTC. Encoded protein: CASSGTFLYEQYF.

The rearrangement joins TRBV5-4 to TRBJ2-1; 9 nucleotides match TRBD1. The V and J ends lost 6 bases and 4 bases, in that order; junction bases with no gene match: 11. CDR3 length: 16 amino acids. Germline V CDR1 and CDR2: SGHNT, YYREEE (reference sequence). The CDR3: CASTSESGQGYNEQFF. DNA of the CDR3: TGTGCCAGCACCTCTGAGTCGGGACAGGGATACAATGAGCAGTTCTTC.

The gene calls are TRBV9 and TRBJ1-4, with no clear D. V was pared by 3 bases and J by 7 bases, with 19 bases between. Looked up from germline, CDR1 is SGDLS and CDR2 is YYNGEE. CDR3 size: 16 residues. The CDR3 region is CASSETSGQAGEKLFF. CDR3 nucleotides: TGTGCCAGCAGCGAGACATCGGGCCAGGCGGGTGAAAAACTGTTTTTT.

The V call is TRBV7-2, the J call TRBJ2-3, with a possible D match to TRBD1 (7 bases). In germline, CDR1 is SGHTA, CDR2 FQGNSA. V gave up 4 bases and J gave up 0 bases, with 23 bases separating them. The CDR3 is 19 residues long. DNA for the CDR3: TGTGCCAGCAGCTCGGGGGACAGCCTAAACCTCTTAAGCACAGATACGCAGTATTTT. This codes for CASSSGDSLNLLSTDTQYF.

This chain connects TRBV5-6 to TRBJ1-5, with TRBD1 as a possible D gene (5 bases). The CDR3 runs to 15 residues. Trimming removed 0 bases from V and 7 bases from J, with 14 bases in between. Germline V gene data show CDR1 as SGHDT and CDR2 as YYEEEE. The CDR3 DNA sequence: TGTGCCAGCAGCTTGGGGGCCAGGGTTGGGCAGCCCCAGCATTTT. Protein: CASSLGARVGQPQHF.

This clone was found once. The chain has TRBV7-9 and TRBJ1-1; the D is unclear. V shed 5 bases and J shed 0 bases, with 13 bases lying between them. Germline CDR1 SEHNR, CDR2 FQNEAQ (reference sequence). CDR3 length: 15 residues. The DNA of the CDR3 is TGTGCCAGCAGCCCCGGGATCACGATGAACACTGAAGCTTTCTTT. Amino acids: CASSPGITMNTEAFF.

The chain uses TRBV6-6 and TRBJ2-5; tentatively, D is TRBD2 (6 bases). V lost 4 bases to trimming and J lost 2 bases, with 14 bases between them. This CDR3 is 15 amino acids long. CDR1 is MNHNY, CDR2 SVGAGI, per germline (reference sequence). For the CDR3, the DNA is TGTGCCAGCAGTTCGCCCTGGGACTGGCAAGAGACCCAGTACTTC. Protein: CASSSPWDWQETQYF.

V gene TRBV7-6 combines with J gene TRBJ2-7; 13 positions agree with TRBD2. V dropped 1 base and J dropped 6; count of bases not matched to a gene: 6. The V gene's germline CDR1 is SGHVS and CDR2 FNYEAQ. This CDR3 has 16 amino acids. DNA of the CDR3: TGTGCCAGCAGCTTAGGGACTAGCGGGAGTGGAGGCGAGCAGTACTTC. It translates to CASSLGTSGSGGEQYF. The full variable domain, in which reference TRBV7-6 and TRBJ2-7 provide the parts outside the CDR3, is GAGVSQSPRYKVTKRGQDVALRCDPISGHVSLYWYRQALGQGPEFLTYFNYEAQQDKSGLPNDRFSAERPEGSISTLTIQRTEQRDSAMYRCASSLGTSGSGGEQYFGPGTRLTVT.

The CDR3 loop reads CAWSRLLYGYTF. The CDR3, as DNA: TGTGCCTGGAGTCGACTCCTTTATGGCTACACCTTC. V is TRBV30 and J is TRBJ1-2; D remains unclear. The length of the CDR3 is 12 residues. The germline V gene encodes CDR1 GTSNPN and CDR2 SVGIG (reference sequence). V lost 2 bases and J lost 5, with 9 bases in between.

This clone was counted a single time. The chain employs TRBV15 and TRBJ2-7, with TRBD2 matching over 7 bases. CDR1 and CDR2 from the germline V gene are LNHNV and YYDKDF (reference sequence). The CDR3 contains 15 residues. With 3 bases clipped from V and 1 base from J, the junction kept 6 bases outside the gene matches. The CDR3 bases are TGTGCCACCAGCAGTAACCGGGGAGGGTCCTACGAGCAGTACTTC. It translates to CATSSNRGGSYEQYF.

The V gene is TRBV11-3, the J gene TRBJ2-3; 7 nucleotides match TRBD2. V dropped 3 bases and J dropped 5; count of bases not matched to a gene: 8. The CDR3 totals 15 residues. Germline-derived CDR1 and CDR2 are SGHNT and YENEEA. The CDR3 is CASSFVGGPRDTQYF. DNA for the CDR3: TGTGCCAGCAGCTTTGTGGGAGGGCCCAGAGATACGCAGTATTTT.

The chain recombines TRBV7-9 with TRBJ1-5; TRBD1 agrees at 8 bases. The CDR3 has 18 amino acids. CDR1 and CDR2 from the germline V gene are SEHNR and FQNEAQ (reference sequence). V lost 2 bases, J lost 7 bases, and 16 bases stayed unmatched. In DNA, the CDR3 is TGTGCCAGCAGCTTACCCCGATCTACAGGGGGGATTGGGCAGCCCCAGCATTTT. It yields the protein CASSLPRSTGGIGQPQHF.

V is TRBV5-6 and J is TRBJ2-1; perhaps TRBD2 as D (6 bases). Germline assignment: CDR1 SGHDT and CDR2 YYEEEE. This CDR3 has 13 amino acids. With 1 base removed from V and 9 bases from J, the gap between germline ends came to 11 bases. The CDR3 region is CASSLYGGSEQFF. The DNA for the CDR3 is TGTGCCAGCAGCTTGTATGGGGGGAGTGAGCAGTTCTTC.

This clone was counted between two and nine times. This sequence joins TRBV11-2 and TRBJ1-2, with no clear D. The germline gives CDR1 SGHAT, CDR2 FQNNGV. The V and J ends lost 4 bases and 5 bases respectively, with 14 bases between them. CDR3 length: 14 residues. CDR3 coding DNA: TGTGCCAGCAGCTCCGACGGAGCCGCTTATGGCTACACCTTC. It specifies CASSSDGAAYGYTF.

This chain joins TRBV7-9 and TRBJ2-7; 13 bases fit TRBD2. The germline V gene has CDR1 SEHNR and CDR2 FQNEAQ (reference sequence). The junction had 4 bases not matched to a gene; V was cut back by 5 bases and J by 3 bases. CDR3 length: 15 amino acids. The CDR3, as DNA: TGTGCCAGCAGCGGACTAGCGGGAGCCCGCTACGAGCAGTACTTC. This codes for CASSGLAGARYEQYF.

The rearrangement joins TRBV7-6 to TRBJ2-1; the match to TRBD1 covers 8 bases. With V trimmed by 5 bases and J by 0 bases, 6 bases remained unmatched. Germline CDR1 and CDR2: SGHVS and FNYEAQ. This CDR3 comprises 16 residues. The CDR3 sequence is CASSRQGARSYNEQFF. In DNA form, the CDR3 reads TGTGCCAGCAGCCGGCAGGGGGCCCGCTCCTACAATGAGCAGTTCTTC.

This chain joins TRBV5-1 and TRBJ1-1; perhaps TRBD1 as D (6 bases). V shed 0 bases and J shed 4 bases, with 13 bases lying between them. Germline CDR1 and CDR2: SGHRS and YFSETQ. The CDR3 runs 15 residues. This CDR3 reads CASSLGEGTSTEAFF. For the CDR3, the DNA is TGCGCCAGCAGCTTGGGGGAGGGGACATCCACTGAAGCTTTCTTT.

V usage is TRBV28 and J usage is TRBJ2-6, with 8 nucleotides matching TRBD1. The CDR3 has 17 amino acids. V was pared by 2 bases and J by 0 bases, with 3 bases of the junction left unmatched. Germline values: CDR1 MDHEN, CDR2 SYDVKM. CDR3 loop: CASSLQGAFSGANVLTF. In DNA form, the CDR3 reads TGTGCCAGCAGTTTACAGGGGGCTTTCTCTGGGGCCAACGTCCTGACTTTC.

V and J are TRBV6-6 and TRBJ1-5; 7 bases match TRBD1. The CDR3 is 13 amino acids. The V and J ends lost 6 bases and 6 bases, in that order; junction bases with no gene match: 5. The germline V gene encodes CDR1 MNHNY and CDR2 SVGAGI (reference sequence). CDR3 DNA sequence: TGTGCCAGCAGACAGGGGTTCGGTCAGCCCCAGCATTTT. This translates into CASRQGFGQPQHF.

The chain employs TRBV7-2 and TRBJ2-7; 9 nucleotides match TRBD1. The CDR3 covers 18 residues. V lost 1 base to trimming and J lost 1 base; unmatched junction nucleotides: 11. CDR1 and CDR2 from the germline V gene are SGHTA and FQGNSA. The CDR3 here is CASSLGRSWDRASYEQYF. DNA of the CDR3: TGTGCCAGCAGCTTAGGGCGGAGTTGGGACAGGGCTTCCTACGAGCAGTACTTC.